This TCR beta chain stems from a study of shared clonotypes between healthy human individuals. Study-wide findings and caveats: Generation probability values for non-shared clonotypes were lower than those for clonotypes shared by all four donors.

A word on this clone: The antigen is undetermined.

The CDR3 consists of 17 residues. Germline V lookup: CDR1 MGHDK, CDR2 SYGVNS. V shed 1 base and J shed 4 bases, with 19 bases lying between them. TCRdb's copy holds only in-frame clones and misses some; the assay was immunoSEQ multiplex PCR. The sample lists about a million clones, 76% seen once, with approximately 1.5% in the top ten. V is TRBV25-1 and J is TRBJ1-1; D uncertain. Sequencing was performed on memory CD4+ T cells sorted from blood. Stated subset: CD45RA-negative fraction. The TCR comes from a man between 18 and 35 years old in good health. The CDR3 loop is CASSESGVGFRGTEAFF. The CDR3 coding sequence is TGTGCCAGCAGTGAATCCGGCGTGGGGTTTCGAGGCACTGAAGCTTTCTTT.